This T cell receptor beta chain was recorded in a study of human T cells and chemical hapten exposure. Time point defined: healthy volunteer bleed at 6 weeks. It was unfractionated whole blood from which total RNA was extracted. Whole-study results and caveats: DPC sensitization did not alter TCRs above 1 in 1000 frequency.

A remark on this clonotype: Its cognate antigen is unknown.

Individual cDNA molecules received unique molecular identifiers in the library. Under the authors' procedure: Samples contained a median of about 100,000 TCRs, with a range of 23,224 to 690,600. One entry per CDR3 protein, called by TCRdb with MiXCR from the RACE reads. The authors' filters were not applied to this entry. Of fewer than 100,000 distinct CDR3 sequences listed, around 9.4% are singletons. The CDR3 covers 16 residues. Germline CDR1 SGHTA, CDR2 FQGNSA. Deletions cut 5 bases from V and 1 base from J, with 16 bases between. The chain carries TRBV7-2 and TRBJ2-3; D unresolved. Source material: whole blood. The sequence was collected from a female donor in good health. Some clones in this sample may be carry-over from other donors' samples. CDR3 loop: CASSPKRGGRTDTQYF. CDR3 in DNA: TGTGCCAGCAGCCCCAAACGAGGCGGTCGCACAGATACGCAGTATTTT.